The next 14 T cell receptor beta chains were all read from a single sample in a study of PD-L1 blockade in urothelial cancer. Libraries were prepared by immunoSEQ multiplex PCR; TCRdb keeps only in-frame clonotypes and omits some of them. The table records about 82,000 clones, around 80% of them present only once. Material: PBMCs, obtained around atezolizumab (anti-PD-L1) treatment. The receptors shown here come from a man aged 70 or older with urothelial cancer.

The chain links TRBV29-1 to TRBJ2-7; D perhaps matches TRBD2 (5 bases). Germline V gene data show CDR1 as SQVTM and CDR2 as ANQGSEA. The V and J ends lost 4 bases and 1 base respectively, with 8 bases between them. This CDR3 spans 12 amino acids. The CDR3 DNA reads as TGCAGCGTTGGCGGGCCTTCCTACGAGCAGTACTTC. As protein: CSVGGPSYEQYF.

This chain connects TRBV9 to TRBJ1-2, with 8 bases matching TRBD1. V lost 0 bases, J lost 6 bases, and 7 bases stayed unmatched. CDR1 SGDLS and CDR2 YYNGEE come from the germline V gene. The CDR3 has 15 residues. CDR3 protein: CASSVAGGVSDGYTF. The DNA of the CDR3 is TGTGCCAGCAGCGTAGCAGGGGGCGTTTCCGATGGCTACACCTTC.

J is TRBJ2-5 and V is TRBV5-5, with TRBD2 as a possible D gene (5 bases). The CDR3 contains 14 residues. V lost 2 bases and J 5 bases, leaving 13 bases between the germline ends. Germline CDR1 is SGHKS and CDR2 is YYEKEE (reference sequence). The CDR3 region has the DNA TGTGCCAGCAGCTTAGGTGGGAGCCGGGAGACCCAGTACTTC. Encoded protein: CASSLGGSRETQYF. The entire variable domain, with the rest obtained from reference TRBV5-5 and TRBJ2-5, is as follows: DAGVTQSPTHLIKTRGQQVTLRCSPISGHKSVSWYQQVLGQGPQFIFQYYEKEERGRGNFPDRFSARQFPNYSSELNVNALLLGDSALYLCASSLGGSRETQYFGPGTRLLVL.

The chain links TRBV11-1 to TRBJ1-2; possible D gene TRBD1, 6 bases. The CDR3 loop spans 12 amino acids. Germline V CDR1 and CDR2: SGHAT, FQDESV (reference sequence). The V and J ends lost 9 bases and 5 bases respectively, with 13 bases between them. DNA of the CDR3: TGTGCCAGAAGGAGGGGGGGGTATGGCTACACCTTC. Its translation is CARRRGGYGYTF.

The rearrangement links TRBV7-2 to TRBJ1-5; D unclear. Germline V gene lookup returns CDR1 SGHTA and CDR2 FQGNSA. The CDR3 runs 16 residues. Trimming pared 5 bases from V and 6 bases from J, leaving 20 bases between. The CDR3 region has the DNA TGTGCCAGCAGCCTCGGTGGGCTTCCGGCGGGTCAGCCCCAGCATTTT. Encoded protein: CASSLGGLPAGQPQHF.

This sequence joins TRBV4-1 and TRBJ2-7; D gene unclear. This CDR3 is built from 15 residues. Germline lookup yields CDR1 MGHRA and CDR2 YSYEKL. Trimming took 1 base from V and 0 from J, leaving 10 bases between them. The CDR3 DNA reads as TGCGCCAGCAGCCAAGGTACAGATAGCTCCTACGAGCAGTACTTC. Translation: CASSQGTDSSYEQYF.

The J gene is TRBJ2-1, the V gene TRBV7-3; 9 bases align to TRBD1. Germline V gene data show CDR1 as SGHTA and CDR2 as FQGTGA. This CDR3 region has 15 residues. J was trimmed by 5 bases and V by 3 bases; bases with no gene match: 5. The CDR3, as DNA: TGTGCCAGCAGCTTGGGACAGGGTTTTCACAATGAGCAGTTCTTC. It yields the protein CASSLGQGFHNEQFF.

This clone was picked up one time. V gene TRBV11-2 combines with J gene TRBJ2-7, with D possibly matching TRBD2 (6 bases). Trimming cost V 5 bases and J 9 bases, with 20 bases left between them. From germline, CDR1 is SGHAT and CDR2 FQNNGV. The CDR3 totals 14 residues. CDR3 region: CASSPSGSGTGQYF. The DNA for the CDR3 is TGTGCCAGCAGCCCCTCGGGTAGCGGCACGGGGCAGTACTTC.

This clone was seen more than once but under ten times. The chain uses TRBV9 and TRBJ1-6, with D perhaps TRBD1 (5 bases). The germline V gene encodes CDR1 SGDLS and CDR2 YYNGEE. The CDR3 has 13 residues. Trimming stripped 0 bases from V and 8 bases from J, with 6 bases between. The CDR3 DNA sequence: TGTGCCAGCAGCGTAGGGGGGGATTCACCCCTCCACTTT. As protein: CASSVGGDSPLHF. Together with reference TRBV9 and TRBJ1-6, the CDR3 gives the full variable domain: DSGVTQTPKHLITATGQRVTLRCSPRSGDLSVYWYQQSLDQGLQFLIQYYNGEERAKGNILERFSAQQFPDLHSELNLSSLELGDSALYFCASSVGGDSPLHFGNGTRLTVT.

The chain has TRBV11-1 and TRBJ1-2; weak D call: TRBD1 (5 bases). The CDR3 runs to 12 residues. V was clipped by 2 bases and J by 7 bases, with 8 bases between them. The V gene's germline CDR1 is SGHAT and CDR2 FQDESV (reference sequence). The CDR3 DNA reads TGTGCCAGCAGCTTAATGGGGCCTGGCTACACCTTC. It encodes CASSLMGPGYTF.

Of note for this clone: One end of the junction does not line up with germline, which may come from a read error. The CDR3, as DNA: TGTGCCAGCTCACAGGGAACCGACAGGGGTTCGGTTTTT. Translation: CASSQGTDRGSVF. The chain couples TRBV18 to TRBJ1-4, with 8 bases matching TRBD1. CDR3 length equals 13 residues. Germline values: CDR1 KGHSH, CDR2 LQKENI. Full variable domain (remainder filled in from reference TRBV18 and TRBJ1-4): NAGVMQNPRHLVRRRGQEARLRCSPMKGHSHVYWYRQLPEEGLKFMVYLQKENIIDESGMPKERFSAEFPKEGPSILRIQQVVRGDSAAYFCASSQGTDRGSVFGSGTQLSVL.

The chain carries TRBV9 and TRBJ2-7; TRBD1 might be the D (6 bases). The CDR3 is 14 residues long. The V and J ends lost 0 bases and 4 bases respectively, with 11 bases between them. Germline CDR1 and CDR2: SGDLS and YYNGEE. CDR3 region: CASSVGAGEYEQYF. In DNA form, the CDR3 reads TGTGCCAGCAGCGTAGGGGCAGGGGAATACGAGCAGTACTTC.

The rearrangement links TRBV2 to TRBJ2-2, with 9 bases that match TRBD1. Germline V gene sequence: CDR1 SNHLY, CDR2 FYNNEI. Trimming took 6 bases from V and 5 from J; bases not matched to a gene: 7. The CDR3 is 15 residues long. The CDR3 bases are TGTGCCAGCAGCCCGGGACAGGGTTATACCGGGGAGCTGTTTTTT. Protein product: CASSPGQGYTGELFF.

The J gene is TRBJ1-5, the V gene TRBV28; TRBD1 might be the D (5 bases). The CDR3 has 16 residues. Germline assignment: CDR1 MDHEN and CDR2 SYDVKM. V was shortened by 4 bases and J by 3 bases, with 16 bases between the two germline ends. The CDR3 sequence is CASSSVTGQYNQPQHF. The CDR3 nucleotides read TGTGCCAGCAGTTCGGTAACAGGACAATACAATCAGCCCCAGCATTTT.